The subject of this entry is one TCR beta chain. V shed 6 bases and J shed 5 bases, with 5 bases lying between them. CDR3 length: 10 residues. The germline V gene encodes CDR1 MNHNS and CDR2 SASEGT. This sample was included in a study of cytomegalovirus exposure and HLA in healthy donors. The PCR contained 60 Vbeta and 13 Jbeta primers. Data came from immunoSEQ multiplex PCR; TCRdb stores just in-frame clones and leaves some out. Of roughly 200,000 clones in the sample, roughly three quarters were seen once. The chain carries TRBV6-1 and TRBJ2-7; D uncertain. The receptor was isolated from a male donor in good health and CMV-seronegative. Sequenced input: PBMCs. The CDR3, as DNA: TGTGCCAGCAGAGCCAACGAGCAGTACTTC. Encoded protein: CASRANEQYF.